This is a list of T cell receptor beta chains from one sample in a study of T cell clusters in autoimmune cytopenias. Reprocessing the multiplex PCR reads, TCRdb reports a single entry for every CDR3 protein and omits DNA. The clone table shows 2,000 or so distinct CDR3 sequences, with the ten largest holding around 53%. Sequences were obtained from peripheral blood. The receptors stem from a human donor with an autoimmune cytopenia or autoimmune hepatitis (not recorded which). Both conserved end residues are part of each CDR3. The order of the fields is clone size, V gene, J gene, CDR3 protein. A row's size may be missing; if present it is once, few, many or a size class.

clone size: medium-sized
V gene: TRBV6-2/TRBV6-3
J gene: TRBJ1-2
CDR3 protein: CASSYPPDRPAYGYTF

clone size: NA
V gene: TRBV7-9
J gene: TRBJ2-3
CDR3 protein: CASSLLGGDTQYF

clone size: medium-sized
V gene: TRBV12-3/TRBV12-4
J gene: TRBJ1-2
CDR3 protein: CASSNYRAGGYGYTF

clone size: NA
V gene: TRBV5-1
J gene: TRBJ2-5
CDR3 protein: CASSLEGAVQETQYF

clone size: NA
V gene: TRBV5-4
J gene: TRBJ1-5
CDR3 protein: CASPSGQGFQPQHF

clone size: medium-sized
V gene: TRBV5-4
J gene: TRBJ2-2
CDR3 protein: CASSLDLPGTNTGELFF

clone size: NA
V gene: TRBV7-9
J gene: TRBJ1-3
CDR3 protein: CASSLEQFSGNTIYF

clone size: medium-sized
V gene: TRBV12-3/TRBV12-4
J gene: TRBJ2-3
CDR3 protein: CASSLDDPDTQYF

clone size: medium-sized
V gene: TRBV5-6
J gene: TRBJ1-2
CDR3 protein: CASSLGVAYTF

clone size: medium-sized
V gene: TRBV19
J gene: TRBJ2-7
CDR3 protein: CASGRDSTYEQYF

clone size: NA
V gene: TRBV20-1
J gene: TRBJ2-3
CDR3 protein: CSASAVSDTQYF

clone size: medium-sized
V gene: TRBV15
J gene: TRBJ1-2
CDR3 protein: CATSRVLTTRLNYGYTF

clone size: medium-sized
V gene: TRBV19
J gene: TRBJ1-4
CDR3 protein: CASSPPGATNEKLFF

clone size: medium-sized
V gene: TRBV30
J gene: TRBJ2-6
CDR3 protein: CALEGEGANVLTF

clone size: medium-sized
V gene: TRBV19
J gene: TRBJ2-1
CDR3 protein: CASRLGGRGYNEQFF

clone size: medium-sized
V gene: TRBV6-5
J gene: TRBJ1-6
CDR3 protein: CASRPPGTYNSPLHF

clone size: NA
V gene: TRBV19
J gene: TRBJ2-2
CDR3 protein: CASSIQGANMEELFF

clone size: medium-sized
V gene: TRBV5-4
J gene: TRBJ2-1
CDR3 protein: CASSLAAGLAGEGEQFF

clone size: NA
V gene: TRBV7-9
J gene: TRBJ2-5
CDR3 protein: CASSARARQGPYF

clone size: NA
V gene: TRBV5-1
J gene: TRBJ1-1
CDR3 protein: CASSLTIGNTEAFF

clone size: NA
V gene: TRBV24-1
J gene: TRBJ2-3
CDR3 protein: CATSDLSGAGSTDTQYF

clone size: medium-sized
V gene: TRBV6-2/TRBV6-3
J gene: TRBJ2-1
CDR3 protein: CAVRRYNEQFF

clone size: medium-sized
V gene: TRBV19
J gene: TRBJ1-2
CDR3 protein: CASSGLRDRGFRSYGYTF

clone size: NA
V gene: TRBV12-3/TRBV12-4
J gene: TRBJ2-3
CDR3 protein: CASSAGTSGGLTDTQYF

clone size: NA
V gene: TRBV5-1
J gene: TRBJ1-4
CDR3 protein: CASRLNEKLFF

clone size: large
V gene: TRBV12-3/TRBV12-4
J gene: TRBJ1-4
CDR3 protein: CASSRPGQGAEELFF

clone size: NA
V gene: TRBV20-1
J gene: TRBJ2-3
CDR3 protein: CSASPSSTDTQYF

clone size: medium-sized
V gene: TRBV12-3/TRBV12-4
J gene: TRBJ1-2
CDR3 protein: CASSSLGVGGYTF

clone size: NA
V gene: TRBV5-1
J gene: TRBJ1-3
CDR3 protein: CASHAGYGNTIYF

clone size: NA
V gene: TRBV10-3
J gene: TRBJ1-1
CDR3 protein: CAIRDRVGRMNTEAFF

clone size: medium-sized
V gene: TRBV27
J gene: TRBJ1-5
CDR3 protein: CASSLLGGNQPQHF

clone size: NA
V gene: TRBV14
J gene: TRBJ1-1
CDR3 protein: CASSHGLNTEAFF

clone size: medium-sized
V gene: TRBV6-1
J gene: TRBJ1-6
CDR3 protein: CASEPGRHNSPLHF

clone size: NA
V gene: TRBV4-2
J gene: TRBJ2-1
CDR3 protein: CASSQDPSGGRNEQFF

clone size: NA
V gene: TRBV7-9
J gene: TRBJ1-5
CDR3 protein: CASSWDTGEPQHF

clone size: medium-sized
V gene: TRBV19
J gene: TRBJ1-5
CDR3 protein: CASSIRGTAVIAPQHF

clone size: medium-sized
V gene: TRBV5-6
J gene: TRBJ2-1
CDR3 protein: CASSLSSGSDEQFF

clone size: medium-sized
V gene: TRBV12-3/TRBV12-4
J gene: TRBJ1-4
CDR3 protein: CASSFWGINEKLFF

clone size: NA
V gene: TRBV5-6
J gene: TRBJ2-3
CDR3 protein: CASTPGGAVPDTQYF

clone size: medium-sized
V gene: TRBV6-5
J gene: TRBJ2-1
CDR3 protein: CASSTGQGASEQFF

clone size: NA
V gene: TRBV7-6
J gene: TRBJ2-2
CDR3 protein: CASSVADIYTGELFF

clone size: medium-sized
V gene: TRBV12-3/TRBV12-4
J gene: TRBJ1-4
CDR3 protein: CASSLFQGVGEKLFF

clone size: NA
V gene: TRBV28
J gene: TRBJ1-6
CDR3 protein: CASSFETGGGLGNSPLHF

clone size: medium-sized
V gene: TRBV27
J gene: TRBJ2-3
CDR3 protein: CASRGDTDTQYF

clone size: NA
V gene: TRBV7-6
J gene: TRBJ2-5
CDR3 protein: CASSLGPDRGETQYF

clone size: medium-sized
V gene: TRBV6-4
J gene: TRBJ2-2
CDR3 protein: CASSLRGATGELFF

clone size: medium-sized
V gene: TRBV29-1
J gene: TRBJ2-4
CDR3 protein: CSVEDRGMRQPLAKNIQYF

clone size: medium-sized
V gene: TRBV27
J gene: TRBJ1-5
CDR3 protein: CASSADRDNQPQHF

clone size: medium-sized
V gene: TRBV7-6
J gene: TRBJ2-5
CDR3 protein: CASSLGDVGQETQYF